The 19 T cell receptor beta chains below come from one sample, sequenced in a study of technical replicates of blood from a few donors. Produced via immunoSEQ multiplex PCR; TCRdb's table is partial and in-frame only. The sample lists 82,000 or so clones, 96% occurring once. Sequences were obtained from T cells isolated from PBMCs. These receptors were collected from a human donor in good health.

The rearrangement joins TRBV23-1 to TRBJ1-2; no firm D call. TRBV23-1 is annotated as an ORF whose role is uncertain. The CDR3 covers 12 residues. Trimming left V 4 bases short and J 2 bases short, with 5 bases between. DNA of the CDR3: TGCGCCAGCAGTCTAGTGAACTATGGCTACACCTTC. This gives the protein CASSLVNYGYTF.

The gene calls are TRBV11-3 and TRBJ2-7; maybe TRBD2 (5 bases). The V gene lost 5 bases and the J gene lost 0 bases, with 5 bases spanning the gap. The germline CDR1 and CDR2 sequences are SGHNT and YENEEA. The length of the CDR3 is 12 residues. CDR3 nucleotide sequence: TGTGCCAGCAGCGGGAGCTCCTACGAGCAGTACTTC. Its protein is CASSGSSYEQYF.

The chain combines TRBV19 with TRBJ2-7; 11 bases agree with TRBD2. J lost 0 bases, V lost 6 bases, and 10 bases had no gene match. The germline CDR1 and CDR2 sequences are LNHDA and SQIVND (reference sequence). The CDR3 loop spans 17 amino acids. CDR3 sequence reads: CASSRGLAGGLSYEQYF. The CDR3 DNA reads TGTGCCAGTAGCCGCGGACTAGCGGGCGGACTCTCCTACGAGCAGTACTTC. Filled out from reference TRBV19 and TRBJ2-7, the complete variable domain reads DGGITQSPKYLFRKEGQNVTLSCEQNLNHDAMYWYRQDPGQGLRLIYYSQIVNDFQKGDIAEGYSVSREKKESFPLTVTSAQKNPTAFYLCASSRGLAGGLSYEQYFGPGTRLTVT.

The V and J genes are TRBV28 and TRBJ2-4; D possibly corresponds to TRBD2 (5 bases). Trimming removed 5 bases at V and 0 bases at J, with 11 bases between. The CDR3 loop spans 15 amino acids. CDR1 and CDR2 (germline): MDHEN, SYDVKM. CDR3 loop: CASSLAGEAKNIQYF. In DNA form, the CDR3 reads TGTGCCAGCAGTCTAGCTGGGGAAGCCAAAAACATTCAGTACTTC.

The rearrangement links TRBV13 to TRBJ2-7, with D possibly matching TRBD2 (7 bases). The CDR3 totals 15 residues. CDR1 is PRHDT, CDR2 FYEKMQ, per germline (reference sequence). The V and J ends lost 6 bases and 5 bases respectively, with 20 bases between them. CDR3 residues: CASSRPGGFGHEQYF. The CDR3 nucleotides read TGTGCCAGCAGTCGCCCGGGGGGCTTCGGCCACGAGCAGTACTTC.

The gene calls are TRBV7-9 and TRBJ2-3, with D possibly matching TRBD1 (6 bases). Trimming took off 1 base at V and 1 base at J, with 9 bases between the two ends. Germline V gene data show CDR1 as SEHNR and CDR2 as FQNEAQ (reference sequence). CDR3 size: 15 residues. The CDR3 sequence is CASSLGDRRTDTQYF. The CDR3 nucleotides are TGTGCCAGCAGCTTAGGCGACAGGCGCACAGATACGCAGTATTTT.

This clone appeared once. The V call is TRBV19, the J call TRBJ2-1, with 13 bases lining up with TRBD2. V was pared by 4 bases and J by 8 bases, with 5 bases of the junction left unmatched. There are 15 residues in the CDR3. Per the germline V gene, CDR1 is LNHDA and CDR2 is SQIVND (reference sequence). For the CDR3, the DNA is TGTGCCAGTAGTAGAGGACTAGCGGGAGCCGATGAGCAGTTCTTC. This encodes CASSRGLAGADEQFF.

The gene calls are TRBV10-3 and TRBJ1-1; tentatively, D is TRBD1 (5 bases). The germline V gene has CDR1 ENHRY and CDR2 SYGVKD. V lost 4 bases, J lost 7 bases, and 13 bases lay in between. The CDR3 contains 13 residues. In nucleotides, the CDR3 is TGTGCCATCAGTGCCCTGGGGCAGGATGAAGCTTTCTTT. Its translation: CAISALGQDEAFF.

This clone showed up just once. The chain employs TRBV7-2 and TRBJ1-2; D is undetermined. CDR3 size: 14 residues. CDR1 and CDR2 (germline): SGHTA, FQGNSA. The V end was cut by 1 base, the J end by 4 bases, with 10 bases between. CDR3 sequence: CASSLVTVSYGYTF. The CDR3 region has the DNA TGTGCCAGCAGCTTAGTCACAGTTAGCTATGGCTACACCTTC.

This clone was seen just once. The chain joins TRBV6-5 to TRBJ1-3, with 7 bases aligning to TRBD1. This CDR3 contains 15 residues. V shed 8 bases and J 6 bases; nucleotides not matched to a gene: 13. In germline, CDR1 is MNHEY, CDR2 SVGAGI. The chain's CDR3 is CASGRGRQAENTIYF. CDR3 nucleotide sequence: TGTGCCAGCGGAAGGGGGCGACAGGCGGAAAACACCATATATTTT.

The V call is TRBV19, the J call TRBJ2-7; D ambiguous. V was shortened by 2 bases and J by 7 bases, with 12 bases between the two germline ends. CDR3 size: 13 residues. Per germline, CDR1 LNHDA and CDR2 SQIVND (reference sequence). CDR3 bases: TGTGCCAGTAGTATACGGGTCTTTAGGGAGCAGTACTTC. This sequence encodes CASSIRVFREQYF.

The chain employs TRBV27 and TRBJ2-1; 7 bases align to TRBD1. The CDR3 length is 14 residues. The trim removed 3 bases at V and 9 bases at J, leaving 8 bases unmatched. Germline CDR1 MNHEY, CDR2 SMNVEV (reference sequence). CDR3 DNA: TGTGCCAGCAGTTTTGACAGGGTCCTGGGTGAGCAGTTCTTC. It translates to CASSFDRVLGEQFF.

V gene TRBV10-1 combines with J gene TRBJ2-5, with no clear D. The germline V and J ends were trimmed by 3 bases and 2 bases, with 7 bases remaining between them. This CDR3 has 13 residues. Looked up from germline, CDR1 is WNHNN and CDR2 is SYGVQD (reference sequence). The CDR3 region is CASSDAGQETQYF. The DNA of the CDR3 is TGCGCCAGCAGTGATGCCGGGCAAGAGACCCAGTACTTC.

The gene calls are TRBV9 and TRBJ1-3; unclear D gene. Germline V gives CDR1 SGDLS, CDR2 YYNGEE. V was trimmed by 0 bases and J by 1 base, leaving 11 bases between them. This CDR3 is 16 amino acids long. The CDR3 reads CASSVAGLMSGNTIYF. CDR3 DNA: TGTGCCAGCAGCGTAGCAGGATTGATGTCTGGAAACACCATATATTTT.

The genes are TRBV27 and TRBJ2-7, with D possibly matching TRBD2 (5 bases). Trimming removed 2 bases from V and 3 bases from J, with 11 bases in between. This CDR3 spans 14 amino acids. Germline V lookup: CDR1 MNHEY, CDR2 SMNVEV (reference sequence). The CDR3 coding sequence is TGTGCCAGCAGTTTAGGATTTGGGAGCTACGAGCAGTACTTC. It specifies CASSLGFGSYEQYF.

V gene TRBV6-6 combines with J gene TRBJ1-1; 8 bases are a match to TRBD1. The CDR3 is 13 amino acids. CDR1 is MNHNY and CDR2 is SVGAGI in the germline V gene (reference sequence). J was trimmed by 4 bases and V by 8 bases; bases with no gene match: 6. CDR3 nucleotides: TGTGCCAGCCAGGGGGCGGGGCTCACTGAAGCTTTCTTT. It encodes CASQGAGLTEAFF.

V is TRBV2 and J is TRBJ1-1; 7 nucleotides agree with TRBD1. CDR1 SNHLY and CDR2 FYNNEI come from the germline V gene. The CDR3 is made up of 13 amino acids. The J segment lost 10 bases and the V segment lost 6 bases, leaving 11 bases of the junction unmatched. The CDR3 loop reads CASRIQGLVGAFF. The CDR3 region has the DNA TGTGCCAGCAGAATACAGGGGTTGGTCGGAGCTTTCTTT.

This clone showed up just once. The V call is TRBV18, the J call TRBJ2-1, with 10 bases aligning to TRBD2. The ends lost 8 bases at V and 4 bases at J; junction bases unmatched: 5. Germline V gives CDR1 KGHSH, CDR2 LQKENI. This CDR3 contains 14 residues. This CDR3 is CASRTSGEYNEQFF. The CDR3 nucleotides are TGTGCCAGCCGAACTAGCGGGGAGTACAATGAGCAGTTCTTC.

The chain joins TRBV9 to TRBJ2-6, with D possibly TRBD2 on 6 matching bases. The CDR3 covers 17 residues. Trimming stripped 4 bases from V and 0 bases from J, with 14 bases between. Per germline, CDR1 SGDLS and CDR2 YYNGEE. For the CDR3, the DNA is TGTGCCAGCAGCTTAACTAGCTTCCCCTCTGGGGCCAACGTCCTGACTTTC. Translation: CASSLTSFPSGANVLTF.